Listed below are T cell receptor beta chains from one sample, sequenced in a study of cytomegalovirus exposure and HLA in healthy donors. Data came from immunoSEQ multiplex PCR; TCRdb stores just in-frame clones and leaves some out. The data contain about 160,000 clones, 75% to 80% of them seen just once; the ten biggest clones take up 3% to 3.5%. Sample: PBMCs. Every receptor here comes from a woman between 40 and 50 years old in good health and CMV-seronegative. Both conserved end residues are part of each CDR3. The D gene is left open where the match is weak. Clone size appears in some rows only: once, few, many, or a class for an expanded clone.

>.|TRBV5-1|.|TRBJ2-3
CASTRGAETDTQYF
TGCGCCAGCACCCGGGGGGCGGAGACAGATACGCAGTATTTT
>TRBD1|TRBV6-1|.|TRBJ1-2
CASTSQGTPGGYTF
TGTGCCAGCACCTCACAGGGGACACCAGGCGGCTACACCTTC
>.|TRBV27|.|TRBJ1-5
CASGLQGSNQPQHF
TGTGCCAGCGGATTACAGGGAAGCAATCAGCCCCAGCATTTT
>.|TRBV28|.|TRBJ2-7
CASSSSVYEQYF
.
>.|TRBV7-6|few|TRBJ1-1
CASSPRQQLEAFF
TGTGCCAGCAGCCCTCGACAGCAGCTTGAAGCTTTCTTT
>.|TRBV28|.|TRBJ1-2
CASSLVGPKDGYTF
TGTGCCAGCAGTTTAGTTGGCCCAAAAGATGGCTACACCTTC
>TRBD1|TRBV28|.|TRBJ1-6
CASSPGQGTSPLHF
TGTGCCAGCAGCCCGGGACAGGGGACTTCACCCCTCCACTTT
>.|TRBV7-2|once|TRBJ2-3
CASSLAGASTDTQYF
TGTGCCAGCAGCTTAGCGGGGGCTAGCACAGATACGCAGTATTTT
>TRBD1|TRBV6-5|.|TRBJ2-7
CASSSFGTGGYEQYF
TGTGCCAGCAGTTCTTTCGGGACAGGGGGCTACGAGCAGTACTTC
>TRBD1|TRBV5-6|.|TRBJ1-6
CASSFDPRTGRESPLHF
TGTGCCAGCAGCTTTGACCCGCGGACAGGGCGGGAATCACCCCTCCACTTT
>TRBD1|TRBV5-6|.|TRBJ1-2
CASSRTGIGYTF
TGTGCCAGCAGCAGGACAGGGATCGGCTACACCTTC
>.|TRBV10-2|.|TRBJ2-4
CASSEPSVFSGIQYF
TGCGCCAGCAGTGAGCCTTCGGTCTTCTCGGGCATTCAGTACTTC
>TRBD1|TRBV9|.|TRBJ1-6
CASSVTGEPLHF
TGTGCCAGCAGCGTGACAGGGGAACCCCTCCACTTT
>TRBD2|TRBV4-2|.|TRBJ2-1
CASSQVPLAGPYNEQLF
TGTGCCAGCAGCCAAGTCCCCCTAGCGGGGCCTTACAATGAGCAGCTCTTC
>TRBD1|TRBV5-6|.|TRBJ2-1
CASSLGQLYNEQFF
TGTGCCAGCAGCCTGGGACAGTTATACAATGAGCAGTTCTTC
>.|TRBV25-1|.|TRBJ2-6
CASRGAGANVLTF
TGTGCCAGCAGGGGCGCTGGGGCCAACGTCCTGACTTTC
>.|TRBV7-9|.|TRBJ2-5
CASSLGTSFFQETQYF
TGTGCCAGCAGCTTAGGGACTTCCTTTTTTCAAGAGACCCAGTACTTC
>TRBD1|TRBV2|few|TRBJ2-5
CASRDRYQETQYF
TGTGCCAGCAGGGACAGGTACCAAGAGACCCAGTACTTC
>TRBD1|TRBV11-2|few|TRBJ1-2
CASSPGQNYGYTF
TGTGCCAGCAGCCCGGGACAGAACTATGGCTACACCTTC
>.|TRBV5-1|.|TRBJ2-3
CASSYYGGTATDTQYF
TGCGCCAGCAGCTACTATGGGGGGACAGCCACAGATACGCAGTATTTT
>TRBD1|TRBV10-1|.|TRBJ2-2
CASSRPGQGATGELFF
TGCGCCAGCTCCCGGCCGGGACAGGGGGCCACCGGGGAGCTGTTTTTT
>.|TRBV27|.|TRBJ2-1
CASSPYGLHYEQFF
TGTGCCAGCAGTCCTTACGGACTACACTATGAGCAGTTCTTC
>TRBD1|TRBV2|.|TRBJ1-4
CATHRAGTGSGKLFF
TGTGCCACCCACCGAGCAGGGACAGGGTCCGGAAAACTGTTTTTT
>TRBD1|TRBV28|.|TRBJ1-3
CASSYGGQGFSGNTIYF
TGTGCCAGCAGCTACGGAGGACAGGGGTTCTCTGGAAACACCATATATTTT
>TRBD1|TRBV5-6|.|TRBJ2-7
CASSPTGQTLYEQYF
TGTGCCAGCAGCCCTACGGGACAGACCCTATACGAGCAGTACTTC
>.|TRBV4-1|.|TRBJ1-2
CASSQLGQVLGYGYTF
TGCGCCAGCAGCCAATTGGGGCAGGTTTTGGGCTATGGCTACACCTTC
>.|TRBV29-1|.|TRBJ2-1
CSVEPSSYNEQFF
TGCAGCGTTGAACCCAGCTCCTACAATGAGCAGTTCTTC
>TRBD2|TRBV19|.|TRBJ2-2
CASSTKLAGILAGELFF
TGTGCCAGTAGTACCAAACTAGCGGGGATTCTAGCCGGGGAGCTGTTTTTT
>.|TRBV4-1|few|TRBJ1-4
CASSHRGGTNEKLFF
TGCGCCAGCAGCCACAGGGGTGGCACTAATGAAAAACTGTTTTTT
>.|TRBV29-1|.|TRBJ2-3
CSVEKTGSKTDTQYF
TGCAGCGTTGAAAAAACAGGGAGTAAGACAGATACGCAGTATTTT
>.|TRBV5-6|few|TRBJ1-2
CASSEGLYGYTF
TGTGCCAGCAGCGAGGGTCTTTATGGCTACACCTTC
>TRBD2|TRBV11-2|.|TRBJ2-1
CASSLDPVASGGAEQFF
TGTGCCAGCAGCTTAGATCCAGTGGCTAGCGGGGGGGCGGAGCAGTTCTTC
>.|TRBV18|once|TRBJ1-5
CASSPGTGQNQPQHF
TGTGCCAGCTCACCAGGAACAGGGCAAAATCAGCCCCAGCATTTT
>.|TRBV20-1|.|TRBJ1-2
CSATGEGYTF
TGCAGTGCTACAGGCGAGGGCTACACCTTC
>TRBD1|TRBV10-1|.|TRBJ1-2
CASRRTGGSGYGYTF
TGCGCCAGCAGAAGAACAGGGGGATCGGGCTATGGCTACACCTTC
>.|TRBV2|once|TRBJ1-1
CASKDGGIDTEAFF
TGTGCCAGCAAGGACGGGGGGATTGACACTGAAGCTTTCTTT
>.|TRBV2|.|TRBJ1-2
CASSRTGYNGYTF
TGTGCCAGCAGCCGCACAGGTTACAACGGCTACACCTTC
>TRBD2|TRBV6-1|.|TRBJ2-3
CASSEAGGGTTDTQYF
TGTGCCAGCAGTGAAGCCGGCGGGGGGACCACAGATACGCAGTATTTT